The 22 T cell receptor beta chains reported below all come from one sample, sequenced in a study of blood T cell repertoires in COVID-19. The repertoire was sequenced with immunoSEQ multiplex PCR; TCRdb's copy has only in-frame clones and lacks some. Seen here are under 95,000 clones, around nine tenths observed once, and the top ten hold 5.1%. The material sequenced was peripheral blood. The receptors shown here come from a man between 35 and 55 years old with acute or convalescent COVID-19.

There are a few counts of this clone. The CDR3 DNA reads TGTGCCAGCAGTTTCAGGGGCGGCGGCTACACCTTC. It encodes CASSFRGGGYTF. The chain carries TRBV27 and TRBJ1-2; possible D gene TRBD1, 6 bases. This CDR3 has 12 amino acids. Trimming cost V 3 bases and J 8 bases, with 10 bases left between them. In germline, CDR1 is MNHEY, CDR2 SMNVEV (reference sequence).

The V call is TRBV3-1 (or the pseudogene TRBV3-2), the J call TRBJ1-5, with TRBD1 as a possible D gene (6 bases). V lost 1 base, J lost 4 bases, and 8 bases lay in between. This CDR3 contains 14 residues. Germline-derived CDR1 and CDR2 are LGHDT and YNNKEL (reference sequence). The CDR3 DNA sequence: TGTGCCAGCAGCCAAGGGGGGCCAAATCAGCCCCAGCATTTT. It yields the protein CASSQGGPNQPQHF.

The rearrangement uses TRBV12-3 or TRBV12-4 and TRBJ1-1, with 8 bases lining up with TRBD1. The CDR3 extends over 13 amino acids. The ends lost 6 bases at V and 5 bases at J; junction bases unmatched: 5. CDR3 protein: CASRRTGWTEAFF. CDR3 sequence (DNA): TGTGCCAGCAGACGGACAGGGTGGACTGAAGCTTTCTTT.

The CDR3 DNA is TGCAGCCTCCTTAGCGGGAGGTTGACAGATACGCAGTATTTT. Translating gives CSLLSGRLTDTQYF. The gene calls are TRBV29-1 and TRBJ2-3, with 10 bases lining up with TRBD2. The CDR3 is made up of 14 amino acids. J gave up 3 bases and V 8 bases, and 8 bases lay outside the gene matches. Per the germline V gene, CDR1 is SQVTM and CDR2 is ANQGSEA.

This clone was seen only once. CDR3 DNA: TGTGCCATCAGTGAGTCTAACAGTGCCTACGAGCAGTACTTC. This sequence encodes CAISESNSAYEQYF. This chain uses TRBV10-3 with TRBJ2-7; D is undetermined. Germline values: CDR1 ENHRY, CDR2 SYGVKD. This CDR3 region has 14 residues. Trimming removed 0 bases from V and 2 bases from J, with 8 bases in between.

CDR3 loop: CAWSGGQPYEQYF. CDR3 coding DNA: TGTGCCTGGAGTGGGGGACAGCCCTACGAGCAGTACTTC. The chain joins TRBV30 to TRBJ2-7; 7 bases are a match to TRBD1. The CDR3 spans 13 residues. V lost 1 base, J lost 2 bases, and 2 bases stayed unmatched. Germline V gene lookup returns CDR1 GTSNPN and CDR2 SVGIG (reference sequence).

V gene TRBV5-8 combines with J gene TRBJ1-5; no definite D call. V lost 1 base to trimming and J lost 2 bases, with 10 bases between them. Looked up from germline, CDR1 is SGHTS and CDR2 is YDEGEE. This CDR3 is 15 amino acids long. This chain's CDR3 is CASSLSPRGNQPQHF. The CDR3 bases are TGTGCCAGCAGCTTGTCCCCACGGGGCAATCAGCCCCAGCATTTT.

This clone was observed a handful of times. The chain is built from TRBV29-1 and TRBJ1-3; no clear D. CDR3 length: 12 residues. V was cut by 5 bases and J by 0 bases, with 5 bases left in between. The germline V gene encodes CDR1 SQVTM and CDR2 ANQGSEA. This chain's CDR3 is CSVRSSGNTIYF. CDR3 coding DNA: TGCAGCGTTCGGTCCTCTGGAAACACCATATATTTT.

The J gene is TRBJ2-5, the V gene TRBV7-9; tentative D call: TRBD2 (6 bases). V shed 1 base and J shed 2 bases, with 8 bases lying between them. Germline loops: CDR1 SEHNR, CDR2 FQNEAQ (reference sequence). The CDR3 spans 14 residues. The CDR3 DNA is TGTGCCAGCAGCTTAGAGGCGGGGCAAGAGACCCAGTACTTC. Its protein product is CASSLEAGQETQYF.

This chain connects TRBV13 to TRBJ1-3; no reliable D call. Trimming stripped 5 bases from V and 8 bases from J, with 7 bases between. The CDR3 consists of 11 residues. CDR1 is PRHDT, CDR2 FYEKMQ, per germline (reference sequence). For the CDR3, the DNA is TGTGCCAGCAGCGCCGCAGACACCATATATTTT. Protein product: CASSAADTIYF.

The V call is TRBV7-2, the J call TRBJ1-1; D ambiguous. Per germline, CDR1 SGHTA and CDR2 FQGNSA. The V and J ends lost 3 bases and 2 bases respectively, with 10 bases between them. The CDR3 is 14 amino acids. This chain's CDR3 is CASSFSDGNTEAFF. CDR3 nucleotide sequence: TGTGCCAGCAGCTTTAGCGACGGTAACACTGAAGCTTTCTTT.

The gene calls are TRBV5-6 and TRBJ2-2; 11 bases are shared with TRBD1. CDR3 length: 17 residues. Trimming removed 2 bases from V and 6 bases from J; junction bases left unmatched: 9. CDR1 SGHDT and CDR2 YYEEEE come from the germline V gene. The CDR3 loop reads CASSLELGQGVSGELFF. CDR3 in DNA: TGTGCCAGCAGCTTAGAGCTGGGACAGGGGGTCTCCGGGGAGCTGTTTTTT.

DNA for the CDR3: TGTGCCAGTAGTATGGGGGGTCTCGGGAGGGCTGAAGCTTTCTTT. The encoded protein is CASSMGGLGRAEAFF. The J gene is TRBJ1-1, the V gene TRBV19, with TRBD1 as a possible D gene (5 bases). From germline, CDR1 is LNHDA and CDR2 SQIVND (reference sequence). The CDR3 is 15 amino acids. The V and J ends lost 3 bases and 6 bases respectively, with 17 bases between them.

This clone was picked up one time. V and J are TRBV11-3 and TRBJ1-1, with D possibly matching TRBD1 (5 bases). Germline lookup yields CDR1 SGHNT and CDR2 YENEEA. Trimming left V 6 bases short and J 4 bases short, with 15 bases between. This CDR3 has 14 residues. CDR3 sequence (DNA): TGTGCCAGCAGTCTCGGTCGGGGGAGCACTGAAGCTTTCTTT. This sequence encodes CASSLGRGSTEAFF.

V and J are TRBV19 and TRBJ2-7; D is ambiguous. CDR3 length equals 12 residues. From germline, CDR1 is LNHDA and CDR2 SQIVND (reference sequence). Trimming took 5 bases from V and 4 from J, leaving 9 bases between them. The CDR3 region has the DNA TGTGCCAGTAGTGGGTCGAGGTACGAGCAGTACTTC. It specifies CASSGSRYEQYF.

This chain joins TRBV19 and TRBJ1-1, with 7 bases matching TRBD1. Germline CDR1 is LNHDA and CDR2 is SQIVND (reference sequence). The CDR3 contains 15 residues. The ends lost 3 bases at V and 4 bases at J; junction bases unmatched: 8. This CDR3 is CASSMGTVGPTEAFF. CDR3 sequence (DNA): TGTGCCAGTAGTATGGGGACAGTAGGACCCACTGAAGCTTTCTTT.

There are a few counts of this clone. The CDR3 DNA reads as TGTGCCACCGGACTAGCGGGGGGTAGAGAGACCCAGTACTTC. As protein: CATGLAGGRETQYF. V usage is TRBV6-5 and J usage is TRBJ2-5, with 14 bases matching TRBD2. V shed 10 bases, J shed 4 bases, and the junction held 5 bases outside the gene matches. Germline V lookup: CDR1 MNHEY, CDR2 SVGAGI. The CDR3 is 14 amino acids.

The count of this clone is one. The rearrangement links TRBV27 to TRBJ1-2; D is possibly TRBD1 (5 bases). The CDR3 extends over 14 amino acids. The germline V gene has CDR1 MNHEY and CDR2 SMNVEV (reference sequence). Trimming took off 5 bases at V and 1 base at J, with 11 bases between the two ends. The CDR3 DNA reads TGTGCCAGCAGTCCCGCCGGGGGTAACTATGGCTACACCTTC. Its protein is CASSPAGGNYGYTF.

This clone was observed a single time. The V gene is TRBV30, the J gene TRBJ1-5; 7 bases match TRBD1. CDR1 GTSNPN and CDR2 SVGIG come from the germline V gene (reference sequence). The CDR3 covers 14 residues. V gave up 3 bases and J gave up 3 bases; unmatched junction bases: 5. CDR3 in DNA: TGTGCCTGGAGGGGACAGAGTAACAATCAGCCCCAGCATTTT. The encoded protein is CAWRGQSNNQPQHF.

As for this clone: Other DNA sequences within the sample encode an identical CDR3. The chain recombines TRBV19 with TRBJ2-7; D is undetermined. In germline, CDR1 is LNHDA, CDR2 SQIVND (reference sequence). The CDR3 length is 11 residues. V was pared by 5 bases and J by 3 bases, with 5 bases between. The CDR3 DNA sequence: TGTGCCAGTAGTGCCGGCTACGAGCAGTACTTC. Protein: CASSAGYEQYF.

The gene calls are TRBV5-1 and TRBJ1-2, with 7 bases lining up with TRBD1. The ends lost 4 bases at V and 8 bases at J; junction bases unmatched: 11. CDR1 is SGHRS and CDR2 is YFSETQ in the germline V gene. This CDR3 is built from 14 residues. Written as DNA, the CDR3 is TGCGCCAGCAGCGTAAATACAGGGGTTTACGGCTACACCTTC. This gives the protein CASSVNTGVYGYTF.

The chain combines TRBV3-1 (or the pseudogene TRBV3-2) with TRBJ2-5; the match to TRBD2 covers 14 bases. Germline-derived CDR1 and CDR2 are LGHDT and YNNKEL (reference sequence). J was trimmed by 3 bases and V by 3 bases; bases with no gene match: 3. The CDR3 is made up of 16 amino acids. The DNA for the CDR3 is TGTGCCAGCAGCCAGATGGGACTAGCGGGGGAAGAGACCCAGTACTTC. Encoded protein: CASSQMGLAGEETQYF.